A single sample is the source of the 30 T cell receptor beta chains below, sequenced in a study of Graves' ophthalmopathy and Graves' hyperthyroidism. The sequenced template was RNA, covering the TCR beta CDR3 region. A first-round RT-PCR used HTBI primers, followed by a second-round multiplex PCR. MiXCR, run by TCRdb on the multiplex PCR reads, gives a single entry per CDR3 protein. Of some 410,000 distinct CDR3 sequences detected, 20% to 25% appear once; the ten largest clones hold roughly 3%. The sequencing input was peripheral blood. These TCRs come from a woman younger than 30 with stable Graves' hyperthyroidism.

This sequence joins TRBV12-3 or TRBV12-4 and TRBJ1-1; D is uncertain. The V end was cut by 6 bases, the J end by 6 bases, with 17 bases between. The CDR3 contains 14 residues. DNA of the CDR3: TGTGCCAGCAGCCGAACTTGGGCAGGAGCTGAAGCTTTCTTT. Encoded protein: CASSRTWAGAEAFF.

This clonotype was recorded at least ten times. The CDR3 sequence: CASSRLSGTGGSPLHF. DNA for the CDR3: TGTGCCAGCAGCCGACTTTCCGGGACAGGGGGATCACCCCTCCACTTT. The chain joins TRBV7-2 to TRBJ1-6; 11 nucleotides agree with TRBD1. With 5 bases clipped from V and 10 bases from J, the junction kept 10 bases outside the gene matches. The CDR3 length is 16 residues. Germline CDR1 is SGHTA and CDR2 is FQGNSA.

This clonotype showed up just a few times. The CDR3 region has the DNA TGTGCCTCCGCCCCCGGGGCTAAAAGGGATCAGCCCCAGCATTTT. Its translation is CASAPGAKRDQPQHF. This rearrangement joins TRBV19 to TRBJ1-5, with D possibly TRBD1 on 5 matching bases. V was clipped by 11 bases and J by 5 bases, with 22 bases between them. CDR3 size: 15 residues. The V gene's germline CDR1 is LNHDA and CDR2 SQIVND (reference sequence).

This chain joins TRBV28 and TRBJ1-3; a possible D gene is TRBD1 (5 bases). Trimming took off 6 bases at V and 2 bases at J, with 14 bases between the two ends. This CDR3 region has 15 residues. The germline V gene has CDR1 MDHEN and CDR2 SYDVKM. This CDR3 is CASRLSGFTGNTIYF. The DNA of the CDR3 is TGTGCCAGCAGACTTTCAGGGTTTACTGGAAACACCATATATTTT.

This clonotype was seen many times. The junction and the germline gene differ at one end; a read error may be behind it. The gene calls are TRBV6-2 or TRBV6-3 and TRBJ2-7; D is ambiguous. Germline V gene sequence: CDR1 MNHEY, CDR2 SVGEGT. The CDR3 is 13 residues long. The CDR3 sequence is CAGSYFPADEQYF. The CDR3 bases are TGTGCCGGCAGTTACTTCCCAGCCGACGAGCAGTACTTC.

This clonotype was observed at least ten times. The rearrangement links TRBV20-1 to TRBJ2-7; no clear D gene. Looked up from germline, CDR1 is DFQATT and CDR2 is SNEGSKA (reference sequence). CDR3 length: 15 amino acids. The germline V and J ends were trimmed by 0 bases and 6 bases, with 18 bases remaining between them. CDR3: CSARDYERPWGEQYF. In nucleotides, the CDR3 is TGCAGTGCTAGAGATTACGAGCGCCCCTGGGGCGAGCAGTACTTC.

This clonotype was counted between two and nine times. The V and J genes are TRBV12-3 or TRBV12-4 and TRBJ1-1, with D hard to call. Trimming cost V 8 bases and J 0 bases, with 13 bases left between them. CDR3 size: 14 residues. For the CDR3, the DNA is TGTGCCAGCTGCAGACATCTTATGAACACTGAAGCTTTCTTT. It encodes CASCRHLMNTEAFF.

V usage is TRBV6-1 and J usage is TRBJ1-5, with 8 bases that match TRBD1. The length of the CDR3 is 14 residues. The germline gives CDR1 MNHNS, CDR2 SASEGT. The V segment lost 6 bases and the J segment 8 bases; nucleotides outside the gene matches: 9. CDR3 sequence reads: CASRDRDPGEPQHF. CDR3 nucleotides: TGTGCCAGCAGGGACAGGGATCCCGGGGAGCCCCAGCATTTT.

The rearrangement links TRBV9 to TRBJ1-1; D possibly corresponds to TRBD1 (5 bases). Per germline, CDR1 SGDLS and CDR2 YYNGEE. The V end lost 5 bases, the J end lost 6 bases, and 17 bases lay between the germline ends. The CDR3 is 14 residues long. CDR3 residues: CASRRSGDYSEAFF. In nucleotides, the CDR3 is TGTGCCAGCAGGCGGTCGGGGGATTATTCTGAAGCTTTCTTT.

There are many counts of this clonotype. The V and J genes are TRBV12-3 or TRBV12-4 and TRBJ1-2; TRBD1 matches 7 bases. The CDR3 has 13 amino acids. With V trimmed by 7 bases and J by 3 bases, 5 bases remained unmatched. The chain's CDR3 is CASMKGGDYGYTF. In DNA form, the CDR3 reads TGTGCCAGCATGAAAGGGGGCGACTATGGCTACACCTTC.

J is TRBJ2-2 and V is TRBV12-3 or TRBV12-4, with D possibly TRBD2 on 5 matching bases. The CDR3 covers 15 residues. Trimming took off 1 base at V and 7 bases at J, with 13 bases between the two ends. In DNA form, the CDR3 reads TGTGCCAGCAGTTTAGAGCTAGCCATGATCGGGGAGCTGTTTTTT. Translated: CASSLELAMIGELFF.

This clonotype was seen repeatedly, ten times or more. The rearrangement links TRBV12-3 or TRBV12-4 to TRBJ2-7; D gene uncertain. The length of the CDR3 is 15 residues. Deletions cut 6 bases from V and 4 bases from J, with 19 bases between. CDR3: CASSLGSLSRYEQYF. The CDR3, as DNA: TGTGCCAGCAGCCTAGGTAGCTTGAGTAGGTACGAGCAGTACTTC.

This clonotype has at least ten counts. This chain links TRBV20-1 with TRBJ2-7; a weak D match, TRBD2 (5 bases). This CDR3 is built from 14 residues. The V end was cut by 6 bases, the J end by 4 bases, with 19 bases between. Germline CDR1 is DFQATT and CDR2 is SNEGSKA (reference sequence). CDR3 DNA: TGCAGTGCGTTTACAGCGGAGGCTGGGTACGAGCAGTACTTC. It encodes CSAFTAEAGYEQYF.

This clonotype was seen repeatedly, ten times or more. V is TRBV29-1 and J is TRBJ2-7, with D possibly TRBD2 on 6 matching bases. CDR3 length: 13 amino acids. The germline V gene encodes CDR1 SQVTM and CDR2 ANQGSEA. Trimming removed 4 bases from V and 0 bases from J, with 10 bases in between. The CDR3 region is CSVVAAGSYEQYF. The CDR3 DNA follows: TGCAGCGTTGTGGCAGCGGGCTCCTACGAGCAGTACTTC.

The chain links TRBV20-1 to TRBJ1-5; 11 bases align to TRBD1. The V and J ends lost 1 base and 4 bases, in that order; junction bases with no gene match: 9. The CDR3 has 17 residues. Germline values: CDR1 DFQATT, CDR2 SNEGSKA (reference sequence). CDR3 loop: CSARASGQGVKNQPQHF. Here the CDR3 DNA reads TGCAGTGCTAGAGCATCGGGACAGGGGGTTAAAAATCAGCCCCAGCATTTT.

The chain uses TRBV30 and TRBJ1-2; D uncertain. Germline CDR1 reads GTSNPN; CDR2 reads SVGIG (reference sequence). V lost 4 bases to trimming and J lost 3 bases, with 9 bases between them. The CDR3 extends over 12 amino acids. CDR3 residues: CAWIPSHYGYTF. For the CDR3, the DNA is TGTGCCTGGATACCAAGCCACTATGGCTACACCTTC.

The chain joins TRBV5-6 to TRBJ1-1; possible D gene TRBD1, 6 bases. V was cut by 4 bases and J by 1 base, with 14 bases left in between. The germline V gene encodes CDR1 SGHDT and CDR2 YYEEEE. This CDR3 contains 15 residues. CDR3 amino acids: CASSALGQSNTEAFF. The CDR3 DNA reads TGTGCCAGCAGCGCGTTAGGACAGTCGAACACTGAAGCTTTCTTT.

With regard to this clonotype: Being one base from a much bigger clone, this may be a read error. The chain joins TRBV7-9 to TRBJ2-5; no reliable D call. Germline CDR1 and CDR2: SEHNR and FQNEAQ (reference sequence). CDR3 length: 14 residues. The CDR3 DNA sequence: TGTACCAGCAGCTATCATAGGGTGAGAGAGACCCAGTACTTC. Protein product: CTSSYHRVRETQYF. Full variable domain (rest looked up from reference TRBV7-9 and TRBJ2-5): DTGVSQNPRHKITKRGQNVTFRCDPISEHNRLYWYRQTLGQGPEFLTYFQNEAQLEKSRLLSDRFSAERPKGSFSTLEIQRTEQGDSAMYLCTSSYHRVRETQYFGPGTRLLVL.

This clonotype was seen ten or more times. The CDR3 DNA sequence: TGTGCCAGCAGTAAACAGGGGGACGGCTACACCTTC. Translation gives CASSKQGDGYTF. The rearrangement joins TRBV2 to TRBJ1-2; TRBD1 matches at 8 bases. From germline, CDR1 is SNHLY and CDR2 FYNNEI. V lost 5 bases to trimming and J lost 8 bases; unmatched junction nucleotides: 4. This CDR3 is built from 12 residues.

The chain couples TRBV11-2 to TRBJ2-7; maybe TRBD2 (9 bases). This CDR3 region has 20 residues. With 0 bases removed from V and 0 bases from J, the gap between germline ends came to 24 bases. Germline V gives CDR1 SGHAT, CDR2 FQNNGV. In DNA form, the CDR3 reads TGTGCCAGCAGCTTAGACAGGGGGCTTAGCGGGAGAGAGAGCTCCTACGAGCAGTACTTC. Translated: CASSLDRGLSGRESSYEQYF.

The sample holds many counts of this clonotype. The chain couples TRBV7-2 to TRBJ2-2; perhaps TRBD2 as D (6 bases). From germline, CDR1 is SGHTA and CDR2 FQGNSA. V shed 5 bases and J shed 0 bases, with 10 bases lying between them. The CDR3 has 15 amino acids. Here the CDR3 reads CASSRASANTGELFF. In nucleotides, the CDR3 is TGTGCCAGCAGCCGAGCTAGCGCGAACACCGGGGAGCTGTTTTTT.

The rearrangement joins TRBV6-1 to TRBJ2-7; no clear D gene. The germline gives CDR1 MNHNS, CDR2 SASEGT. The CDR3 has 13 residues. V lost 6 bases and J lost 2, with 11 bases in between. CDR3 coding DNA: TGTGCCAGCAGAGTCCGCGGAACCTACGAGCAGTACTTC. It yields the protein CASRVRGTYEQYF.

This clonotype was observed many times. The chain recombines TRBV20-1 with TRBJ1-2; D perhaps matches TRBD1 (5 bases). V was shortened by 7 bases and J by 7 bases, with 13 bases between the two germline ends. The germline V gene encodes CDR1 DFQATT and CDR2 SNEGSKA (reference sequence). The CDR3 extends over 11 amino acids. CDR3 sequence: CSGPGLAGYTF. CDR3 coding DNA: TGCAGTGGGCCGGGGCTGGCTGGCTACACCTTC.

This clonotype has at least ten counts. The J gene is TRBJ2-7, the V gene TRBV7-9, with TRBD2 matching over 11 bases. The CDR3 runs to 15 residues. The ends lost 5 bases at V and 7 bases at J; junction bases unmatched: 10. Germline lookup yields CDR1 SEHNR and CDR2 FQNEAQ (reference sequence). The CDR3 loop reads CASSLTSGRTEEQYF. The DNA of the CDR3 is TGTGCCAGCAGCCTAACTAGCGGGAGAACAGAGGAGCAGTACTTC. Full variable domain (outside the CDR3, taken from reference TRBV7-9 and TRBJ2-7): DTGVSQNPRHKITKRGQNVTFRCDPISEHNRLYWYRQTLGQGPEFLTYFQNEAQLEKSRLLSDRFSAERPKGSFSTLEIQRTEQGDSAMYLCASSLTSGRTEEQYFGPGTRLTVT.

This clonotype has ten or more counts. V is TRBV20-1 and J is TRBJ1-2; D is undetermined. CDR1 is DFQATT and CDR2 is SNEGSKA in the germline V gene (reference sequence). The length of the CDR3 is 12 residues. With 4 bases removed from V and 4 bases from J, the gap between germline ends came to 10 bases. In DNA form, the CDR3 reads TGCAGTGCTAACCCACGGTCCTATGGCTACACCTTC. This sequence encodes CSANPRSYGYTF.

There are many counts of this clonotype. The V gene is TRBV2, the J gene TRBJ2-5, with 9 positions matching TRBD2. V was clipped by 5 bases and J by 4 bases; unmatched bases: 8. There are 15 residues in the CDR3. CDR1 is SNHLY and CDR2 is FYNNEI in the germline V gene. The DNA of the CDR3 is TGTGCCAGCAGTAGGGGACTAGCAATTAGAGAGACCCAGTACTTC. This sequence encodes CASSRGLAIRETQYF.

This clonotype has at least ten counts. The V and J genes are TRBV30 and TRBJ1-2, with D possibly being TRBD1 (6 bases). Looked up from germline, CDR1 is GTSNPN and CDR2 is SVGIG (reference sequence). V shed 0 bases and J shed 5 bases, with 13 bases lying between them. This CDR3 has 14 amino acids. In DNA form, the CDR3 reads TGTGCCTGGAGTGTCTCAGGGGAGGTATATGGCTACACCTTC. Its translation: CAWSVSGEVYGYTF.

This clonotype was detected many times. This chain connects TRBV20-1 to TRBJ1-1, with D unresolved. The ends were cut back, 2 bases at V and 0 bases at J, with 19 bases in the middle. This CDR3 is 17 amino acids long. CDR1 is DFQATT and CDR2 is SNEGSKA in the germline V gene (reference sequence). The CDR3 DNA reads TGCAGTGCTAGATCTTACAGCGGTCCCTCCATGAACACTGAAGCTTTCTTT. Protein: CSARSYSGPSMNTEAFF.

This clonotype has just a few counts. This chain uses TRBV2 with TRBJ1-5; 12 bases are shared with TRBD1. V shed 8 bases, J shed 1 base, and the junction held 3 bases outside the gene matches. This CDR3 spans 15 amino acids. From germline, CDR1 is SNHLY and CDR2 FYNNEI. The DNA of the CDR3 is TGTGCCAGCGGGACAGGGGGCTCAAGCAATCAGCCCCAGCATTTT. This sequence encodes CASGTGGSSNQPQHF.

This clonotype was observed at least ten times. The chain employs TRBV12-3 or TRBV12-4 and TRBJ2-5; TRBD2 matches at 7 bases. The CDR3 is 13 residues long. V shed 3 bases and J 5 bases; nucleotides not matched to a gene: 3. The CDR3 spells CASSLREMETQYF. CDR3 nucleotides: TGTGCCAGCAGTTTGCGGGAGATGGAGACCCAGTACTTC.